This T cell receptor beta chain was found in a study of Ad26.COV2.S vaccination and SARS-CoV-2 variants (dated by TCRdb to 2020 to 2022). A note on the overall study: TCRbeta repertoire sequencing served as the tool for gauging how specific and how broad the SARS-CoV-2-reactive T cell receptors were following Ad26.COV2.S vaccination. A total of around 32 samples were included in the TCR-sequenced set, comprising about 20 Ad26.COV2.S vaccine recipients, 5 placebo recipients and 8 SARS-CoV-2 convalescent individuals. Broad study findings and their caveats: After vaccination, spike-specific CD8+ and CD4+ T cell responses were reported to show substantial breadth. Comparable non-spike TCR breadth was observed between vaccine and placebo recipients, consistent with only spike being contained in the vaccine. It was noted by the authors that total T cell responses may have been underestimated by the TCR breadth and depth analyses. Ad26.COV2.S recipients had higher spike-specific TCR breadth than placebo recipients (P = 0.0014).

Comments on this clone: Its specific antigen is unknown. It has no much larger one-base neighbor in the sample; base qualities were not kept.

The immunoSEQ Assay was the method used to sequence TCRbeta CDR3 regions. After extraction, genomic DNA underwent amplification by bias-controlled multiplex PCR, followed by high-throughput sequencing. The paper's data handling went like this. To quantify the absolute abundance of every unique TCRbeta CDR3 region, sequences were collapsed and filtered. T cell fraction was estimated by normalization of TCRbeta template counts to usable DNA, with usable DNA being measured through amplification of reference genes present in all nucleated cells. Repertoire TCRs were annotated as SARS-CoV-2-specific when V gene, CDR3 amino acid sequence and J gene were exactly matched to a known reactive TCR set. The reference SARS-CoV-2 TCR set was obtained from MIRA and was filtered for enrichment in COVID-19-positive ImmuneCODE repertoires, whereby public or cross-reactive TCRs were removed. Drawing on the MIRA antigens, annotated TCRs were analysed further at the level of specific ORF or position within ORF. Breadth was defined as annotated unique rearrangements over total unique productive rearrangements; depth was the summed frequency of those rearrangements. Group comparisons of TCR breadth used two-sided Wilcoxon rank-sum tests. TCRdb provides this immuneACCESS table in a form limited to in-frame rearrangements. Some clones are lacking; in checked studies, under half of them reflect an unresolved V gene, and why the rest are absent is not known. V and J calls and clone size follow that table, whereas D and trimming were derived from the DNA. This sample lists under 150,000 clones; approximately 90% were detected once. The ten largest clonotypes hold 4% to 6% of the sample.

The sample's time point label is to be understood as: individuals recovered from natural SARS-CoV-2 infection. The specimen comprised peripheral blood, sampled after recovery from COVID-19. The receptor's source is a human donor who had recovered from COVID-19.

In nucleotides, the sequence is TGTGCCAGTAGAGACAGGGCCACGGCTGAAGCTTTCTTT. Its protein reads: CASRDRATAEAFF. The chain links TRBV19 with TRBJ1-1; 7 nucleotides in the junction match TRBD1. The CDR3 spans 13 residues, from the cysteine through the phenylalanine. Just CDR3 DNA is preserved here, 39 bases in frame from base 1. Compared with germline, V lacks 6 bases and J lacks 6 bases; bases without a gene match: 7. The germline V gene encodes CDR1 LNHDA and CDR2 SQIVND (reference sequence).